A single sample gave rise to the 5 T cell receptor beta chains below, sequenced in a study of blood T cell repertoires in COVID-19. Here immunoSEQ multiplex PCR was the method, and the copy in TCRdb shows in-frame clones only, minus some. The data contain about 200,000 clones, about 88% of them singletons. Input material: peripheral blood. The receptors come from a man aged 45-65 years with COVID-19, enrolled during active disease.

The DNA for the CDR3 is TGCAGCGTTGAGCTAGCGGAAGATACGCAGTATTTT. Translating gives CSVELAEDTQYF. The J gene is TRBJ2-3, the V gene TRBV29-1; 7 nucleotides match TRBD2. CDR1 is SQVTM and CDR2 is ANQGSEA in the germline V gene. CDR3 length: 12 amino acids. Unmatched junction bases numbered 2, after V lost 3 bases and J lost 5 bases.

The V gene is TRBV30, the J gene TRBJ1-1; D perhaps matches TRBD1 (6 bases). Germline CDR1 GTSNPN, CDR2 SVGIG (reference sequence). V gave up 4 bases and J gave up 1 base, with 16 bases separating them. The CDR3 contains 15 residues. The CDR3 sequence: CAWNPAVGANTEAFF. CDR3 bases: TGTGCCTGGAACCCTGCCGTGGGGGCGAACACTGAAGCTTTCTTT.

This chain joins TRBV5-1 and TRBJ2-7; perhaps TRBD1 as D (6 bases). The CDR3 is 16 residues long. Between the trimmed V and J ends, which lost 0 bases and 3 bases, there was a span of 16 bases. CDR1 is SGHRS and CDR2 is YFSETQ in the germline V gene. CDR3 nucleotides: TGCGCCAGCAGCTTGGGACAGGTCCTAGGGGGCTACGAGCAGTACTTC. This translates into CASSLGQVLGGYEQYF.

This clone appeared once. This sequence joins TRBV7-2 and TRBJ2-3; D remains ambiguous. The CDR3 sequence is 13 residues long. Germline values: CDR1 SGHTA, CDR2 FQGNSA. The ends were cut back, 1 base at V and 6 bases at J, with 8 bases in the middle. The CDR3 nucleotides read TGTGCCAGCAGCTTAGTAGCATCGGATACGCAGTATTTT. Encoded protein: CASSLVASDTQYF.

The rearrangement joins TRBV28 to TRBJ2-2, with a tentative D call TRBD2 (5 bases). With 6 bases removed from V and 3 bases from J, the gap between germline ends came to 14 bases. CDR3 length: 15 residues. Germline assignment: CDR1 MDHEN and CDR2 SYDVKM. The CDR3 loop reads CASSLSGAHTGELFF. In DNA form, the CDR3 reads TGTGCCAGCAGCCTGAGCGGAGCCCACACCGGGGAGCTGTTTTTT.